This record looks at one T cell receptor beta chain sequence and its context. Its antigen is as yet unknown. The data belong to a study of T-cell reconstitution after alpha-beta-depleted transplantation in children. Library preparation (for TCRbeta) was performed with unique molecular identifiers. MiXCR, applied by TCRdb to the PCR reads, yields one record per CDR3 protein. Here the sample spans approximately 1,000,000 distinct CDR3 sequences, around 30% being singletons. Findings of the study overall: From newly produced T cells came most of the T-cell counts and diversity one year after transplant.

The CDR3 runs to 14 residues. CDR1 GTSNPN and CDR2 SVGIG come from the germline V gene (reference sequence). V dropped 0 bases and J dropped 2 bases, with 11 bases sitting between them. This specimen was PBMCs, mostly from graft donor cells, taken 360 days after TCRalphabeta/CD19-depleted stem cell transplant. The V and J genes are TRBV30 and TRBJ2-7; D is possibly TRBD1 or TRBD2 (5 bases each). This TCR came from a boy under three years old who had a stem cell transplant for SCID, so the T cells may come from the graft donor. CDR3 in amino acids: CAWSVGLRAYEQYF. CDR3 in DNA: TGTGCCTGGAGTGTCGGACTCAGGGCCTACGAGCAGTACTTC.